Detailed here is one T cell receptor beta chain. Its antigen is unknown. The CDR3 runs to 13 residues. Trimming removed 5 bases at V and 4 bases at J, with 9 bases between. Per the germline V gene, CDR1 is LNHDA and CDR2 is SQIVND (reference sequence). Produced via immunoSEQ multiplex PCR; TCRdb's table is partial and in-frame only. The sample consists of 110,000 or so clones, nearly 80% of them appearing once. This sample stems from a study of radiotherapy plus CTLA-4 blockade in lung cancer. Across the whole study: Objective response rate was around 20%; disease control rate, about 31%.

Study results and limitations: Clones derived from tumor TCRs expanded in blood after radiotherapy plus ipilimumab.

This receptor was identified in a human donor with non-small cell lung cancer who had a partial response to radiotherapy plus ipilimumab. The gene calls are TRBV19 and TRBJ1-3; D gene unclear. Sequenced here: peripheral blood, sampled from a patient treated with radiotherapy plus ipilimumab. CDR3 bases: TGTGCCAGTAGTCCGGAGTCCGGAAACACCATATATTTT. Its protein product is CASSPESGNTIYF.